This passage covers 17 T cell receptor beta chains from one sample sequenced in a study of shared clonotypes between healthy human individuals. Here immunoSEQ multiplex PCR was the method, and the copy in TCRdb shows in-frame clones only, minus some. The table lists about 520,000 clones, 95% to 96% of them singletons, with under 0.065% in the top ten. Sequencing was done on a sample of naive CD4+ T cells sorted from blood. Regarding subset: CD45RA+ positively selected. These receptors were obtained from a woman between 25 and 40 years old in good health.

This chain connects TRBV6-6 to TRBJ1-1; 7 nucleotides agree with TRBD1. The CDR3 length is 14 residues. V was clipped by 4 bases and J by 0 bases; unmatched bases: 2. Germline assignment: CDR1 MNHNY and CDR2 SVGAGI (reference sequence). The CDR3 DNA is TGTGCCAGCAGTTTGGACAGGATGAACACTGAAGCTTTCTTT. It is translated as CASSLDRMNTEAFF.

The chain joins TRBV7-6 to TRBJ2-1; D possibly uses TRBD1 or TRBD2 (7 bases each). There are 17 residues in the CDR3. Germline CDR1 reads SGHVS; CDR2 reads FNYEAQ. The V end lost 2 bases, the J end lost 2 bases, and 16 bases lay between the germline ends. The CDR3 region has the DNA TGTGCCAGCAGCTTAACCCCCAGGGGGGGGGCCTACAATGAGCAGTTCTTC. Translation: CASSLTPRGGAYNEQFF.

The V gene is TRBV25-1, the J gene TRBJ2-4; 7 positions agree with TRBD2. With V trimmed by 1 base and J by 6 bases, 3 bases remained unmatched. The CDR3 spans 14 residues. Germline CDR1 and CDR2: MGHDK and SYGVNS. CDR3 coding DNA: TGTGCCAGCAGTGAATGGGGAGGGTTAAACATTCAGTACTTC. Translated, it gives CASSEWGGLNIQYF. The full variable domain, rest sourced from reference TRBV25-1 and TRBJ2-4, is EADIYQTPRYLVIGTGKKITLECSQTMGHDKMYWYQQDPGMELHLIHYSYGVNSTEKGDLSSESTVSRIRTEHFPLTLESARPSHTSQYLCASSEWGGLNIQYFGAGTRLSVL.

This chain uses TRBV28 with TRBJ1-5; D remains unclear. Trimming pared 0 bases from V and 3 bases from J, leaving 12 bases between. The germline gives CDR1 MDHEN, CDR2 SYDVKM. The CDR3 is 16 residues long. The CDR3 here is CASSLWDIDPNQPQHF. As DNA, the CDR3 is TGTGCCAGCAGTTTATGGGATATAGATCCCAATCAGCCCCAGCATTTT.

J is TRBJ2-3 and V is TRBV5-1; TRBD2 aligns across 11 bases. In germline, CDR1 is SGHRS, CDR2 YFSETQ. CDR3 size: 17 residues. J was trimmed by 1 base and V by 3 bases; bases with no gene match: 7. CDR3 region: CASSYYPGLAGTDTQYF. The CDR3 DNA sequence: TGCGCCAGCAGCTATTATCCGGGACTAGCGGGCACAGATACGCAGTATTTT.

This clone was counted once. The rearrangement links TRBV6-1 to TRBJ1-1, with D unclear. Germline CDR1 reads MNHNS; CDR2 reads SASEGT. Between the trimmed V and J ends, which lost 2 bases and 3 bases, there was a span of 16 bases. The CDR3 is 16 amino acids. The CDR3 spells CASSESLGLRDTEAFF. The CDR3 DNA reads TGTGCCAGCAGTGAATCCCTGGGCCTCCGGGACACTGAAGCTTTCTTT.

V is TRBV5-1 and J is TRBJ2-7, with D perhaps TRBD1 (5 bases). The CDR3 has 14 amino acids. Germline CDR1 is SGHRS and CDR2 is YFSETQ. V lost 0 bases and J lost 3, with 10 bases in between. The CDR3, as DNA: TGCGCCAGCAGCTTGGTTTCAGGGATCTACGAGCAGTACTTC. Protein: CASSLVSGIYEQYF.

The chain uses TRBV6-6 and TRBJ2-3; D unclear. The CDR3 sequence is 15 residues long. The germline V gene has CDR1 MNHNY and CDR2 SVGAGI (reference sequence). With 2 bases removed from V and 0 bases from J, the gap between germline ends came to 9 bases. CDR3 sequence reads: CASSYIGGSTDTQYF. Written as DNA, the CDR3 is TGTGCCAGCAGTTACATCGGCGGCAGCACAGATACGCAGTATTTT.

This rearrangement joins TRBV2 to TRBJ2-7; D ambiguous. Germline V gene sequence: CDR1 SNHLY, CDR2 FYNNEI. The V and J ends lost 4 bases and 5 bases respectively, with 15 bases between them. The CDR3 spans 14 residues. CDR3 region: CASSVVTQPNEQYF. DNA of the CDR3: TGTGCCAGCAGTGTAGTAACCCAGCCCAACGAGCAGTACTTC.

The V gene is TRBV15, the J gene TRBJ2-2; TRBD2 matches 13 bases. V lost 7 bases and J lost 6; bases outside the gene matches: 8. Germline V lookup: CDR1 LNHNV, CDR2 YYDKDF (reference sequence). This CDR3 region has 16 residues. This CDR3 is CATTGTSGNIAGELFF. In DNA, the CDR3 is TGTGCCACCACTGGGACTAGCGGGAATATAGCCGGGGAGCTGTTTTTT.

V is TRBV9 and J is TRBJ1-3, with a weak D call TRBD1 (5 bases). Trimming removed 1 base from V and 2 bases from J, with 19 bases in between. This CDR3 contains 18 residues. Looked up from germline, CDR1 is SGDLS and CDR2 is YYNGEE. Here the CDR3 DNA reads TGTGCCAGCAGCGTATTTATGGGAGGGACGGGAACTGGAAACACCATATATTTT. Its protein product is CASSVFMGGTGTGNTIYF.

V gene TRBV4-1 combines with J gene TRBJ2-3, with unresolved D. CDR1 and CDR2 (germline): MGHRA, YSYEKL. V dropped 0 bases and J dropped 4 bases, with 8 bases sitting between them. The CDR3 totals 14 residues. CDR3 amino acids: CASSQDTLADTQYF. The CDR3, as DNA: TGCGCCAGCAGCCAAGATACTCTGGCAGATACGCAGTATTTT.

The chain is built from TRBV19 and TRBJ1-5, with D perhaps TRBD1 (5 bases). The CDR3 has 14 residues. Germline CDR1 is LNHDA and CDR2 is SQIVND (reference sequence). Trimming stripped 3 bases from V and 7 bases from J, with 13 bases between. CDR3 DNA sequence: TGTGCCAGTAGTATCGGTCAGGGCGGACAGCCCCAGCATTTT. It yields the protein CASSIGQGGQPQHF.

The chain carries TRBV7-2 and TRBJ2-3, with 8 bases aligning to TRBD2. V was pared by 2 bases and J by 4 bases, with 14 bases of the junction left unmatched. Germline V gene sequence: CDR1 SGHTA, CDR2 FQGNSA. The CDR3 length is 18 residues. The CDR3 bases are TGTGCCAGCAGCTTATATATATTGCGGACTAGCTTTGCAGATACGCAGTATTTT. Translated: CASSLYILRTSFADTQYF. The full variable domain, in which reference TRBV7-2 and TRBJ2-3 provide the parts outside the CDR3, is GAGVSQSPSNKVTEKGKDVELRCDPISGHTALYWYRQSLGQGLEFLIYFQGNSAPDKSGLPSDRFSAERTGGSVSTLTIQRTQQEDSAVYLCASSLYILRTSFADTQYFGPGTRLTVL.

This chain joins TRBV4-1 and TRBJ2-1, with 9 bases that match TRBD2. J lost 9 bases, V lost 2 bases, and 14 bases had no gene match. CDR1 MGHRA and CDR2 YSYEKL come from the germline V gene. This CDR3 spans 17 amino acids. CDR3 sequence reads: CASSQTITAGGNSEQFF. In DNA form, the CDR3 reads TGCGCCAGCAGCCAAACCATAACAGCGGGAGGAAACTCTGAGCAGTTCTTC.

DNA of the CDR3: TGTGCCAGCAGCGTAGGAGTCCTAGCGGGAGCGGTACCCTACGAGCAGTACTTC. The encoded protein is CASSVGVLAGAVPYEQYF. This chain joins TRBV9 and TRBJ2-5; 10 nucleotides match TRBD2. The DNA end is a closer match to TRBJ2-7, so the J assignment may be wrong. Germline V gene data show CDR1 as SGDLS and CDR2 as YYNGEE. The CDR3 extends over 18 amino acids.

The V call is TRBV7-6, the J call TRBJ1-1, with a tentative D call TRBD1 (6 bases). CDR1 SGHVS and CDR2 FNYEAQ come from the germline V gene. The ends were cut back, 3 bases at V and 3 bases at J, with 20 bases in the middle. The CDR3 consists of 17 residues. The CDR3: CASSLLRGRRLDTEAFF. CDR3 nucleotide sequence: TGTGCCAGCAGCTTGTTACGGGGGCGCAGGTTGGACACTGAAGCTTTCTTT. Supplemented by reference TRBV7-6 and TRBJ1-1, the full variable domain reads GAGVSQSPRYKVTKRGQDVALRCDPISGHVSLYWYRQALGQGPEFLTYFNYEAQQDKSGLPNDRFSAERPEGSISTLTIQRTEQRDSAMYRCASSLLRGRRLDTEAFFGQGTRLTVV.